Given below is one TCR beta chain in context. Seattle patient enrollment occurred during active infection, with longitudinal follow-up thereafter. The germline CDR1 and CDR2 sequences are LNHDA and SQIVND (reference sequence). Trimming cost V 6 bases and J 1 base, with 10 bases left between them. The CDR3 extends over 14 amino acids. The sample originates from a study of blood T cell repertoires in COVID-19. Study summary: Italy, Spain and the United States were the sources of the convalescent and acute COVID-19 samples.

Per the study methods: For nucleated cells, counts were estimated from reference gene primer amplification. Data came from immunoSEQ multiplex PCR; TCRdb stores just in-frame clones and leaves some out. V and J calls and clone size come straight from that table; D and trimming were deduced from the DNA. The sample holds fewer than 70,000 clones; about 86% are singletons and the top ten take approximately 17%. V is TRBV19 and J is TRBJ2-1; D possibly corresponds to TRBD2 (6 bases). The source is a man aged 40-50 years with COVID-19, enrolled during active disease. Sample: peripheral blood. DNA for the CDR3: TGTGCCAGTAGAGGCGGGAAGTCCTACAATGAGCAGTTCTTC. Protein product: CASRGGKSYNEQFF.